The 21 T cell receptor beta chains presented below share a single source sample, sequenced in a study of T cell repertoires in cytomegalovirus infection. MiXCR was run by TCRdb on the reads, yielding one entry per CDR3 protein. Of 200,000 to 300,000 distinct CDR3 sequences listed, approximately 10% were seen once; the top ten hold about 15%. Sequencing was carried out using PBMCs. These receptors were obtained from a human donor in good health (CMV status not recorded). Some clones in this sample may be carry-over from other donors' samples.

Regarding this clonotype: A much larger clone sits a single nucleotide away, making a read error possible. This chain uses TRBV7-3 with TRBJ2-3; possibly TRBD1 or TRBD2 for D (5 bases each). This CDR3 has 17 amino acids. Germline V gene sequence: CDR1 SGHTA, CDR2 FQGTGA. CDR3 DNA sequence: TGTGCCAGCAGCTTAAGTCAGGGAGCTTCTAGCACAGATTCGCAGTATTTT. It specifies CASSLSQGASSTDSQYF.

This clonotype was observed at least ten times. J is TRBJ2-7 and V is TRBV7-2; 10 bases align to TRBD2. In germline, CDR1 is SGHTA, CDR2 FQGNSA. The CDR3 loop spans 14 amino acids. Trimming removed 5 bases from V and 4 bases from J; junction bases left unmatched: 5. The CDR3 sequence: CASSPGAGGYEQYF. DNA of the CDR3: TGTGCCAGCAGCCCGGGAGCGGGAGGGTACGAGCAGTACTTC.

The sample holds many counts of this clonotype. This chain joins TRBV27 and TRBJ2-1; perhaps TRBD1 as D (6 bases). CDR3 size: 11 residues. V lost 4 bases to trimming and J lost 8 bases, with 6 bases between them. Germline V CDR1 and CDR2: MNHEY, SMNVEV (reference sequence). CDR3 nucleotides: TGTGCCAGCAGTTCAGGGGATGAGCAGTTCTTC. It encodes CASSSGDEQFF.

This chain connects TRBV30 to TRBJ1-1; TRBD1 agrees at 7 bases. Germline CDR1 GTSNPN, CDR2 SVGIG (reference sequence). V lost 8 bases to trimming and J lost 3 bases; unmatched junction nucleotides: 3. The CDR3 contains 11 residues. The CDR3 sequence: CAQRGHTEAFF. CDR3 in DNA: TGTGCCCAGAGGGGGCACACTGAAGCTTTCTTT.

This clonotype was counted ten times or more. This chain connects TRBV7-2 to TRBJ2-5; D might be TRBD1 (5 bases). V lost 1 base and J 2 bases, leaving 8 bases between the germline ends. The CDR3 extends over 14 amino acids. In germline, CDR1 is SGHTA, CDR2 FQGNSA. CDR3: CASSLDRWQETQYF. As DNA, the CDR3 is TGTGCCAGCAGCTTAGACAGGTGGCAAGAGACCCAGTACTTC.

This clonotype was seen a handful of times. In nucleotides, the CDR3 is TGTGCCAGCAGCTTAACGCAGGGAGTGGAGACCCAGTACTTC. As protein: CASSLTQGVETQYF. This chain joins TRBV7-8 and TRBJ2-5, with D perhaps given as TRBD1 or TRBD2 (5 bases each). Between the trimmed V and J ends, which lost 2 bases and 5 bases, there was a span of 12 bases. The CDR3 has 14 amino acids. Germline CDR1 reads SGHVS; CDR2 reads FQNEAQ. The full variable domain, its missing parts supplied by reference TRBV7-8 and TRBJ2-5, is GAGVSQSPRYKVAKRGQDVALRCDPISGHVSLFWYQQALGQGPEFLTYFQNEAQLDKSGLPSDRFFAERPEGSVSTLKIQRTQQEDSAVYLCASSLTQGVETQYFGPGTRLLVL.

V is TRBV6-6 and J is TRBJ1-5; weak D call: TRBD1 (5 bases). The CDR3 contains 15 residues. CDR1 MNHNY and CDR2 SVGAGI come from the germline V gene (reference sequence). Trimming left V 5 bases short and J 2 bases short, with 13 bases between. The CDR3 DNA reads TGTGCCAGCAGTCCTCCAGGGTCCCGCAATCAGCCCCAGCATTTT. This encodes CASSPPGSRNQPQHF.

This clonotype was seen at least ten times. This chain uses TRBV15 with TRBJ1-1, with D possibly being TRBD1 (6 bases). Germline-derived CDR1 and CDR2 are LNHNV and YYDKDF (reference sequence). V lost 0 bases and J 0 bases, leaving 8 bases between the germline ends. This CDR3 comprises 15 residues. The CDR3 nucleotides are TGTGCCACCAGCAGAGACAGGGGATTGAACACTGAAGCTTTCTTT. This translates into CATSRDRGLNTEAFF.

This clonotype was seen at least ten times. This chain uses TRBV6-1 with TRBJ1-1; D not certain. The germline gives CDR1 MNHNS, CDR2 SASEGT. The V gene lost 7 bases and the J gene lost 2 bases, with 8 bases spanning the gap. The length of the CDR3 is 12 residues. This chain's CDR3 is CASTDDNTEAFF. The CDR3 DNA is TGTGCCAGCACCGACGACAACACTGAAGCTTTCTTT.

This sequence joins TRBV20-1 and TRBJ2-5; 8 bases match TRBD2. Germline-derived CDR1 and CDR2 are DFQATT and SNEGSKA (reference sequence). This CDR3 spans 13 amino acids. Germline trimming cut 3 bases from V and 3 bases from J; bases unmatched to any gene: 3. The CDR3 DNA sequence: TGCAGTGCTAGTCCACTAGCGGAAGAGACCCAGTACTTC. It yields the protein CSASPLAEETQYF.

This clonotype has at least ten counts. V usage is TRBV7-2 and J usage is TRBJ2-5; 16 bases fit TRBD2. The CDR3 extends over 18 amino acids. Germline V gene lookup returns CDR1 SGHTA and CDR2 FQGNSA. V lost 6 bases, J lost 5 bases, and 12 bases stayed unmatched. CDR3 region: CASSSTGTSGGAHETQYF. In DNA form, the CDR3 reads TGTGCCAGCAGTTCTACTGGGACTAGCGGGGGGGCCCACGAGACCCAGTACTTC.

CDR3 sequence (DNA): TGTGCCAGTACTACGGGGGCCCTGTACCAAGAGACCCAGTACTTC. Protein: CASTTGALYQETQYF. V usage is TRBV19 and J usage is TRBJ2-5; D tentatively reads TRBD1 or TRBD2 (6 bases each). The CDR3 is 15 amino acids. Germline CDR1 LNHDA, CDR2 SQIVND (reference sequence). V lost 7 bases to trimming and J lost 0 bases, with 15 bases between them.

The chain is built from TRBV2 and TRBJ1-2; tentative D call: TRBD1 (6 bases). Germline V lookup: CDR1 SNHLY, CDR2 FYNNEI. The ends were cut back, 7 bases at V and 0 bases at J, with 12 bases in the middle. The CDR3 runs 14 residues. CDR3 amino acids: CASIPTGTNYGYTF. CDR3 in DNA: TGTGCCAGCATCCCAACAGGGACTAACTATGGCTACACCTTC.

A few counts support this clonotype. The chain uses TRBV20-1 and TRBJ1-4, with 12 nucleotides matching TRBD1. The V and J ends lost 6 bases and 6 bases, in that order; junction bases with no gene match: 8. Germline lookup yields CDR1 DFQATT and CDR2 SNEGSKA (reference sequence). This CDR3 has 15 residues. DNA of the CDR3: TGCAGTGCCGGAGGGACAGGGGGCAATTATGAAAAACTGTTTTTT. Translated: CSAGGTGGNYEKLFF.

In regard to this clonotype: A clone one base away is much larger, so this may be a read error. Likely a read error: the CDR3 ends without its conserved phenylalanine or tryptophan. V and J are TRBV2 and TRBJ2-1, with D maybe TRBD2 (6 bases). The CDR3 is 15 amino acids. Germline-derived CDR1 and CDR2 are SNHLY and FYNNEI. V was shortened by 6 bases and J by 6 bases, with 18 bases between the two germline ends. CDR3 residues: CASRWGLPAGNEQFI. The CDR3 DNA reads TGTGCCAGCAGGTGGGGACTGCCGGCGGGCAATGAGCAGTTCATC.

This clonotype was counted many times. V gene TRBV7-2 combines with J gene TRBJ2-7, with TRBD2 identical over 8 bases. Unmatched junction bases numbered 8, after V lost 7 bases and J lost 0 bases. The germline V gene has CDR1 SGHTA and CDR2 FQGNSA. This CDR3 comprises 15 residues. The CDR3 loop is CASTNPGGFSYEQYF. Here the CDR3 DNA reads TGTGCCAGCACCAACCCGGGGGGGTTCTCCTACGAGCAGTACTTC.

The sample holds many counts of this clonotype. The J gene is TRBJ2-7, the V gene TRBV7-2, with TRBD1 as a possible D gene (6 bases). V was shortened by 2 bases and J by 3 bases, with 17 bases between the two germline ends. The CDR3 is 16 amino acids. Germline V gene lookup returns CDR1 SGHTA and CDR2 FQGNSA. CDR3: CASSLIRTDHFYEQYF. The CDR3 coding sequence is TGTGCCAGCAGCTTAATCCGGACAGATCATTTCTACGAGCAGTACTTC.

As DNA, the CDR3 is TGTGCCAGCAGCGCAAGACTAGCGGGAGGACCCTTGGGCACAGATACGCAGTATTTT. This codes for CASSARLAGGPLGTDTQYF. This chain links TRBV11-2 with TRBJ2-3, with TRBD2 identical over 13 bases. Per germline, CDR1 SGHAT and CDR2 FQNNGV. Losses at the gene ends were 5 bases for V and 1 base for J; bases not matched to a gene: 12. CDR3 length: 19 amino acids.

In its sample, this clonotype was seen many times. V usage is TRBV19 and J usage is TRBJ2-2; D not certain. The CDR3 is 15 residues long. Trimming cost V 3 bases and J 1 base, with 9 bases left between them. Germline V gene sequence: CDR1 LNHDA, CDR2 SQIVND (reference sequence). CDR3 amino acids: CASSIYGKNTGELFF. The CDR3 region has the DNA TGTGCCAGTAGTATCTACGGAAAGAACACCGGGGAGCTGTTTTTT.

Ten or more counts support this clonotype. V gene TRBV7-2 combines with J gene TRBJ1-1; possible D gene TRBD1, 5 bases. The V end lost 4 bases, the J end lost 3 bases, and 15 bases lay between the germline ends. The CDR3 covers 15 residues. CDR1 is SGHTA and CDR2 is FQGNSA in the germline V gene. The CDR3 sequence: CASSSSTRVYTEAFF. CDR3 DNA: TGTGCCAGCAGCTCCTCAACCAGGGTTTACACTGAAGCTTTCTTT.

This clonotype was counted only a few times. The rearrangement uses TRBV30 and TRBJ1-1; D unresolved. The germline V and J ends were trimmed by 5 bases and 6 bases, with 10 bases remaining between them. Germline V gene data show CDR1 as GTSNPN and CDR2 as SVGIG (reference sequence). There are 11 residues in the CDR3. In nucleotides, the CDR3 is TGTGCCTGGGGGAGGAGGGCTGAAGCTTTCTTT. Amino acid sequence: CAWGRRAEAFF. The full variable domain, its missing parts supplied by reference TRBV30 and TRBJ1-1, is SQTIHQWPATLVQPVGSPLSLECTVEGTSNPNLYWYRQAAGRGLQLLFYSVGIGQISSEVPQNLSASRPQDRQFILSSKKLLLSDSGFYLCAWGRRAEAFFGQGTRLTVV.